Each of the 30 T cell receptor beta chains below was sequenced from the same sample in a study of identical twins. TCRdb itself ran the 5' RACE reads through MiXCR, one entry per CDR3 protein. The sample yields more than 250,000 distinct CDR3 sequences, 8% to 9% seen once. Separately, the same data were catalogued under a study of yellow fever vaccine responses in identical twins.

The sequenced material came from memory (CD45RO+) T cells sorted from blood. Every receptor here comes from a woman aged 18-30 years in good health.

The chain employs TRBV12-3 or TRBV12-4 and TRBJ1-1, with unresolved D. This CDR3 has 13 amino acids. V was shortened by 4 bases and J by 1 base, with 7 bases between the two germline ends. Written as DNA, the CDR3 is TGTGCCAGCAGTTGGACTGAGAACACTGAAGCTTTCTTT. Translating it yields CASSWTENTEAFF.

The chain couples TRBV5-6 to TRBJ2-6; D remains unclear. The CDR3 has 14 amino acids. From germline, CDR1 is SGHDT and CDR2 YYEEEE. V was trimmed by 5 bases and J by 0 bases, leaving 6 bases between them. The CDR3 DNA is TGTGCCAGCAGAGAACCCTCTGGGGCCAACGTCCTGACTTTC. This gives the protein CASREPSGANVLTF.

Concerning this clonotype itself: The junction departs from the called germline gene at one end, perhaps through a read error. This chain joins TRBV28 and TRBJ2-1, with D unclear. Looked up from germline, CDR1 is MDHEN and CDR2 is SYDVKM. CDR3 length: 12 amino acids. CDR3 sequence: CASSSTPSAFIF. The CDR3, as DNA: TGTGCCAGCAGTTCGACCCCGAGTGCTTTCATCTTC. Looking up the rest from reference TRBV28 and TRBJ2-1 gives the full variable domain: DVKVTQSSRYLVKRTGEKVFLECVQDMDHENMFWYRQDPGLGLRLIYFSYDVKMKEKGDIPEGYSVSREKKERFSLILESASTNQTSMYLCASSSTPSAFIFGPGTRLTVL.

The V call is TRBV6-2 or TRBV6-3, the J call TRBJ2-5; no firm D call. V was clipped by 3 bases and J by 4 bases, with 6 bases between them. The CDR3 sequence is 12 residues long. Per germline, CDR1 MNHEY and CDR2 SVGEGT. CDR3 nucleotides: TGTGCCAGCAGTTATTTTGCAGAGACCCAGTACTTC. Its protein product is CASSYFAETQYF.

The chain recombines TRBV4-1 with TRBJ2-5; the match to TRBD2 covers 12 bases. V shed 0 bases and J 5 bases; nucleotides not matched to a gene: 7. This CDR3 has 17 amino acids. Germline CDR1 MGHRA, CDR2 YSYEKL. CDR3 region: CASSQDTLAGGSETQYF. The CDR3 DNA reads as TGCGCCAGCAGCCAAGATACGCTAGCGGGAGGGTCGGAGACCCAGTACTTC.

The V call is TRBV5-1, the J call TRBJ2-7, with D perhaps matching TRBD1 or TRBD2 (5 bases each). This CDR3 spans 14 amino acids. The germline V gene encodes CDR1 SGHRS and CDR2 YFSETQ. Trimming removed 1 base at V and 6 bases at J, with 14 bases between. In DNA form, the CDR3 reads TGCGCCAGCAGCTTGACCGGGACCTGGGGCGAGCAGTACGTC. Protein: CASSLTGTWGEQYV.

This rearrangement joins TRBV20-1 to TRBJ1-5, with D unresolved. The CDR3 consists of 15 residues. Germline lookup yields CDR1 DFQATT and CDR2 SNEGSKA (reference sequence). V shed 0 bases and J shed 1 base, with 10 bases lying between them. The CDR3, as DNA: TGCAGTGCTAGAGATCTCCCCCGGAGCAATCAGCCCCAGCATTTT. It translates to CSARDLPRSNQPQHF.

V gene TRBV20-1 combines with J gene TRBJ2-5, with D maybe TRBD1 (5 bases). Trimming shortened V by 5 bases and J by 4 bases, and 11 bases separated the two germline ends. The CDR3 loop spans 12 amino acids. Germline assignment: CDR1 DFQATT and CDR2 SNEGSKA (reference sequence). Here the CDR3 reads CSAQQGAETQYF. DNA for the CDR3: TGCAGTGCTCAACAAGGGGCAGAGACCCAGTACTTC.

The gene calls are TRBV5-1 and TRBJ2-7; D is unclear. CDR1 is SGHRS and CDR2 is YFSETQ in the germline V gene. The CDR3 has 14 amino acids. Between the trimmed V and J ends, which lost 0 bases and 1 base, there was a span of 8 bases. The DNA of the CDR3 is TGCGCCAGCAGCTTGGTCGGCCGGTCCTACGAGCAGTACTTC. Translated, it gives CASSLVGRSYEQYF.

This clonotype was observed many times. The chain recombines TRBV14 with TRBJ2-3, with D perhaps TRBD1 (7 bases). Trimming left V 4 bases short and J 0 bases short, with 17 bases between. Germline V CDR1 and CDR2: SGHDN, FVKESK. The CDR3 consists of 17 residues. CDR3 in DNA: TGTGCCAGCAGCCGAGTAATACAGGGGACTAGCACAGATACGCAGTATTTT. Protein sequence: CASSRVIQGTSTDTQYF.

This clonotype has just a few counts. The V call is TRBV18, the J call TRBJ1-3; D gene unclear. The CDR3 length is 16 residues. V lost 0 bases to trimming and J lost 4 bases, with 13 bases between them. The V gene's germline CDR1 is KGHSH and CDR2 LQKENI. The CDR3 sequence is CASSPPTQTMGNTIYF. CDR3 coding DNA: TGTGCCAGCTCACCACCGACCCAAACGATGGGAAACACCATATATTTT.

This clonotype came up a few times. The V and J genes are TRBV19 and TRBJ2-5; D ambiguous. Trimming stripped 3 bases from V and 4 bases from J, with 6 bases between. From germline, CDR1 is LNHDA and CDR2 SQIVND (reference sequence). The CDR3 has 12 amino acids. The CDR3 DNA follows: TGTGCCAGTAGTATGCGCGGAGAGACCCAGTACTTC. As protein: CASSMRGETQYF.

This rearrangement joins TRBV6-1 to TRBJ1-2; D gene uncertain. V was shortened by 2 bases and J by 8 bases, with 15 bases between the two germline ends. This CDR3 comprises 14 residues. Germline-derived CDR1 and CDR2 are MNHNS and SASEGT. The CDR3 reads CASSELEGLGGYTF. CDR3 bases: TGTGCCAGCAGTGAACTCGAGGGTTTAGGGGGCTACACCTTC.

V gene TRBV18 combines with J gene TRBJ1-2; perhaps TRBD1 as D (6 bases). Germline CDR1 KGHSH, CDR2 LQKENI. Trimming took 5 bases from V and 5 from J, leaving 18 bases between them. This CDR3 is built from 15 residues. CDR3 residues: CASSRTGQPTYGYTF. The CDR3 region has the DNA TGTGCCAGCTCAAGAACTGGACAGCCGACGTATGGCTACACCTTC.

This clonotype has a count of ten or more. This chain links TRBV6-1 with TRBJ2-1; 10 nucleotides match TRBD2. CDR1 and CDR2 (germline): MNHNS, SASEGT. Trimming cost V 4 bases and J 6 bases; bases outside gene matches: 9. The CDR3 is made up of 16 amino acids. Written as DNA, the CDR3 is TGTGCCAGCAGTGCCCTGGTGAGGACTAGCGGCAATGAGCAGTTCTTC. Translating gives CASSALVRTSGNEQFF.

The genes are TRBV3-1 and TRBJ1-1; D not certain. V gave up 2 bases and J gave up 4 bases, with 11 bases separating them. This CDR3 is 14 amino acids long. Germline V lookup: CDR1 LGHDT, CDR2 YNNKEL (reference sequence). The CDR3 region is CASSQSRVATEAFF. The CDR3 DNA reads TGTGCCAGCAGCCAAAGTAGGGTAGCCACTGAAGCTTTCTTT.

The V gene is TRBV6-4, the J gene TRBJ1-5; maybe TRBD1 (6 bases). The CDR3 spans 18 residues. Trimming cost V 6 bases and J 0 bases, with 21 bases left between them. In germline, CDR1 is MRHNA, CDR2 SNTAGT. DNA for the CDR3: TGTGCCAGCAGGAGTGGGACACAGATGCTAAATAGCAATCAGCCCCAGCATTTT. This gives the protein CASRSGTQMLNSNQPQHF.

This clonotype was counted at least ten times. This rearrangement joins TRBV2 to TRBJ2-7, with 9 bases matching TRBD1. Germline-derived CDR1 and CDR2 are SNHLY and FYNNEI. This CDR3 contains 15 residues. Trimming removed 3 bases from V and 2 bases from J; junction bases left unmatched: 5. The CDR3 DNA sequence: TGTGCCAGCAGTGACTGGACAGGGGTCCCCTACGAGCAGTACGTC. Protein: CASSDWTGVPYEQYV.

This clonotype was found a few times. The rearrangement uses TRBV3-1 and TRBJ2-5; TRBD2 aligns across 9 bases. Germline V gives CDR1 LGHDT, CDR2 YNNKEL (reference sequence). This CDR3 is built from 17 residues. With V trimmed by 6 bases and J by 3 bases, 14 bases remained unmatched. The CDR3 loop is CASSQHLAGVIKETQYF. Here the CDR3 DNA reads TGTGCCAGCAGTCAACACTTAGCGGGAGTTATAAAAGAGACCCAGTACTTC.

The CDR3 region is CASSSLQGGNNEQFF. As DNA, the CDR3 is TGTGCCAGCAGCTCCCTCCAGGGGGGAAACAATGAGCAGTTCTTC. The chain combines TRBV7-9 with TRBJ2-1; perhaps TRBD1 as D (7 bases). Germline assignment: CDR1 SEHNR and CDR2 FQNEAQ (reference sequence). The V and J ends lost 4 bases and 5 bases respectively, with 15 bases between them. The CDR3 is 15 residues long. Variable domain in full (rest from reference TRBV7-9 and TRBJ2-1): DTGVSQNPRHKITKRGQNVTFRCDPISEHNRLYWYRQTLGQGPEFLTYFQNEAQLEKSRLLSDRFSAERPKGSFSTLEIQRTEQGDSAMYLCASSSLQGGNNEQFFGPGTRLTVL.

This clonotype was seen repeatedly, ten times or more. The rearrangement uses TRBV12-3 or TRBV12-4 and TRBJ2-3; D unresolved. The CDR3 runs 14 residues. V lost 7 bases and J 1 base, leaving 12 bases between the germline ends. Written as DNA, the CDR3 is TGTGCCAGCACCCTAAGCCACGGCACAGATACGCAGTATTTT. It codes for CASTLSHGTDTQYF.

This clonotype was counted between two and nine times. The rearrangement links TRBV27 to TRBJ2-4; 11 bases match TRBD2. This CDR3 spans 19 amino acids. Trimming took 1 base from V and 1 from J; bases not matched to a gene: 9. Germline V gene lookup returns CDR1 MNHEY and CDR2 SMNVEV (reference sequence). CDR3 loop: CASSLLTSGSPRAKNIQYF. The CDR3 DNA sequence: TGTGCCAGCAGTTTATTAACTAGCGGGAGTCCCAGGGCCAAAAACATTCAGTACTTC.

There are many counts of this clonotype. V usage is TRBV3-1 and J usage is TRBJ2-5; maybe TRBD2 (5 bases). Trimming shortened V by 3 bases and J by 0 bases, and 14 bases separated the two germline ends. The length of the CDR3 is 16 residues. Germline V gene sequence: CDR1 LGHDT, CDR2 YNNKEL (reference sequence). The CDR3 loop reads CASSHWLAINQETQYF. In DNA, the CDR3 is TGTGCCAGCAGCCATTGGCTAGCTATAAACCAAGAGACCCAGTACTTC.

The gene calls are TRBV20-1 and TRBJ1-1; D perhaps matches TRBD1 (6 bases). The CDR3 consists of 15 residues. Germline V lookup: CDR1 DFQATT, CDR2 SNEGSKA (reference sequence). Trimming took 3 bases from V and 3 from J, leaving 17 bases between them. The CDR3 region is CSASSGGAQDTEAFF. DNA of the CDR3: TGCAGTGCTAGTTCTGGGGGGGCGCAGGACACTGAAGCTTTCTTT.

Many counts were recorded for this clonotype. This sequence joins TRBV6-5 and TRBJ1-4; 7 positions match TRBD1. J lost 7 bases, V lost 0 bases, and 5 bases had no gene match. The germline V gene has CDR1 MNHEY and CDR2 SVGAGI. The CDR3 runs 15 residues. CDR3: CASSYSRQGREKLFF. The CDR3 coding sequence is TGTGCCAGCAGTTACTCCCGACAGGGACGTGAAAAACTGTTTTTT.

This rearrangement joins TRBV20-1 to TRBJ1-4; D unresolved. Germline CDR1 reads DFQATT; CDR2 reads SNEGSKA (reference sequence). This CDR3 has 12 residues. Trimming shortened V by 6 bases and J by 4 bases, and 9 bases separated the two germline ends. As DNA, the CDR3 is TGCAGTGCGCCGTCTTATAATGAAAAACTGTTTTTT. Translating it yields CSAPSYNEKLFF.

Many counts were recorded for this clonotype. V is TRBV20-1 and J is TRBJ2-2; 7 bases agree with TRBD1. CDR1 and CDR2 from the germline V gene are DFQATT and SNEGSKA (reference sequence). This CDR3 contains 16 residues. The V and J ends lost 0 bases and 6 bases, in that order; junction bases with no gene match: 10. The CDR3 reads CSARDLETGHAGELFF. CDR3 bases: TGCAGTGCTAGAGATCTGGAGACAGGGCACGCCGGGGAGCTGTTTTTT.

The V gene is TRBV6-1, the J gene TRBJ1-5; 7 nucleotides line up with TRBD1. The ends lost 7 bases at V and 5 bases at J; junction bases unmatched: 11. The CDR3 is made up of 15 amino acids. CDR1 and CDR2 (germline): MNHNS, SASEGT. CDR3 region: CASNPGTDNYQPQHF. The CDR3, as DNA: TGTGCCAGCAACCCCGGGACAGATAATTATCAGCCCCAGCATTTT.

This clonotype occurred many times. The chain recombines TRBV20-1 with TRBJ1-4, with 8 bases identical to TRBD1. This CDR3 contains 14 residues. The germline gives CDR1 DFQATT, CDR2 SNEGSKA (reference sequence). V lost 6 bases, J lost 5 bases, and 8 bases stayed unmatched. The CDR3 region has the DNA TGCAGTGCCCCACACAGGGGGAGGAATGAAAAACTGTTTTTT. This codes for CSAPHRGRNEKLFF.

This rearrangement joins TRBV2 to TRBJ2-3; tentatively, D is TRBD2 (7 bases). V dropped 6 bases and J dropped 1 base, with 14 bases sitting between them. This CDR3 contains 15 residues. Germline V CDR1 and CDR2: SNHLY, FYNNEI. CDR3 region: CASSRRGAGTDTQYF. The CDR3 nucleotides read TGTGCCAGCAGCAGACGGGGGGCCGGCACAGATACGCAGTATTTT. The full variable domain, completed using reference TRBV2 and TRBJ2-3, is EPEVTQTPSHQVTQMGQEVILRCVPISNHLYFYWYRQILGQKVEFLVSFYNNEISEKSEIFDDQFSVERPDGSNFTLKIRSTKLEDSAMYFCASSRRGAGTDTQYFGPGTRLTVL.